Included here is one T cell receptor beta chain sequence, with context. What it binds is not known. The time point here: week 3, after first cycle of checkpoint inhibitor. Apart from two fast progressors, RECIST 1.1 response was judged 12 weeks post-infusion. The data are from a study of blood T cell dynamics during melanoma immunotherapy. About the study: Patients with metastatic melanoma got pembrolizumab or nivolumab-ipilimumab as first-line care.

Whole-study findings and limits: At W3, later disease-control patients showed bifurcated PBMC repertoire changes, unlike progressors.

CDR1 and CDR2 (germline): KGHSH, LQKENI. Trimming removed 2 bases from V and 5 bases from J, with 9 bases in between. CDR3 length: 13 amino acids. Profiled with immunoSEQ multiplex PCR; TCRdb holds only in-frame clones, not every one. The sample includes 13,000 to 15,000 clones, about 83% of them seen just once. V is TRBV18 and J is TRBJ1-2; D is unclear. The receptor's source is a human donor with melanoma. This material consisted of blood, taken from a patient treated with checkpoint blockade. DNA of the CDR3: TGTGCCAGCTCACCAGACGGGATATATGGCTACACCTTC. As protein: CASSPDGIYGYTF.